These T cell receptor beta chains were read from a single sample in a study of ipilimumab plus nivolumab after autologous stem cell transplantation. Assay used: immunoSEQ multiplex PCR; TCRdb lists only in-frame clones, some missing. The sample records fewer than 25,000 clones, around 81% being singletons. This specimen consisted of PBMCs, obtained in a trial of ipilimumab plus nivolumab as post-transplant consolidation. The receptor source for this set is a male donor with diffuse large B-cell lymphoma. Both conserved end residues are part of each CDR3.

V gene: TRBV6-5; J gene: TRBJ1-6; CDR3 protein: CASSYRWTAENSPLHF
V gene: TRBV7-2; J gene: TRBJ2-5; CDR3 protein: CASTASGDQETQYF
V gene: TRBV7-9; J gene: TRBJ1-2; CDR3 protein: CASSSWTANYGYTF
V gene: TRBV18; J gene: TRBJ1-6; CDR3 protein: CASSPTTGQGSPLHF
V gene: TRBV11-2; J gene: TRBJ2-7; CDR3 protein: CASSSAGATYEQYF
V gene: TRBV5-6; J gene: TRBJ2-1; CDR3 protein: CASSLSGQGAAWDEQFF
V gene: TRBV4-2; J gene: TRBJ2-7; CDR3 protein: CASSQDLAGASYEQYF
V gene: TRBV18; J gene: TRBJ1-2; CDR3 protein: CASSPSRENGGYTF
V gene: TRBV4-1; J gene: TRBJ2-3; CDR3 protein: CASSQVGRASSGYTDTQYF
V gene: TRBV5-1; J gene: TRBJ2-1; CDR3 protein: CASSLEADSYNEQFF
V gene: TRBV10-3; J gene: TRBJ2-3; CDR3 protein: CAISEATWYGDTQYF
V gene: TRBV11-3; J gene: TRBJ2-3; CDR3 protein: CASSPRAGGPTDTQYF
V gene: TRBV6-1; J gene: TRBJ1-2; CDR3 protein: CASLGQDYNYGYTF
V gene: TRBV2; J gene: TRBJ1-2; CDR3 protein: CASRVQGAYGYTF